Below, 7 T cell receptor beta chains from the same sample are listed, as sequenced in a study of T cell changes during pregnancy in multiple sclerosis. The data were produced by immunoSEQ multiplex PCR, yet TCRdb's version contains in-frame clones alone and is incomplete. The sample has 35,000 to 45,000 clones; around nine tenths are singletons. The material sequenced was CD4+ T cells from peripheral blood mononuclear cells, taken in the third trimester of pregnancy. The receptor set was obtained from a female donor with multiple sclerosis, enrolled in a pregnancy study.

The chain joins TRBV19 to TRBJ2-1; 8 nucleotides align to TRBD1. This CDR3 comprises 14 residues. Looked up from germline, CDR1 is LNHDA and CDR2 is SQIVND (reference sequence). J gave up 7 bases and V 3 bases, and 5 bases lay outside the gene matches. CDR3 DNA: TGTGCCAGTAGTATTCAGGGGGCGCAGAATGAGCAGTTCTTC. Translation gives CASSIQGAQNEQFF.

The J gene is TRBJ2-1, the V gene TRBV6-6; 11 bases map to TRBD2. From germline, CDR1 is MNHNY and CDR2 SVGAGI (reference sequence). The length of the CDR3 is 15 residues. The ends lost 6 bases at V and 2 bases at J; junction bases unmatched: 3. CDR3 DNA sequence: TGTGCCAGCAGCGATAGCGGGAGGGCCTACAATGAGCAGTTCTTC. It encodes CASSDSGRAYNEQFF.

The V call is TRBV2, the J call TRBJ2-1, with D hard to call. Deletions cut 7 bases from V and 0 bases from J, with 13 bases between. Germline V gene data show CDR1 as SNHLY and CDR2 as FYNNEI. The CDR3 spans 15 residues. The CDR3 loop is CASKFDSSSYNEQFF. DNA of the CDR3: TGTGCCAGCAAGTTTGACTCTAGCTCCTACAATGAGCAGTTCTTC.

This chain links TRBV5-1 with TRBJ2-2; TRBD2 might be the D (6 bases). The CDR3 has 15 residues. V shed 0 bases and J shed 4 bases, with 10 bases lying between them. CDR1 SGHRS and CDR2 YFSETQ come from the germline V gene. The CDR3 here is CASSLVAGPTGELFF. The CDR3 DNA follows: TGCGCCAGCAGCTTGGTTGCGGGGCCCACCGGGGAGCTGTTTTTT.

This clone was counted a single time. The chain has TRBV19 and TRBJ2-5; weak D call: TRBD1 (6 bases). V lost 6 bases and J lost 5, with 16 bases in between. Germline CDR1 LNHDA, CDR2 SQIVND (reference sequence). The CDR3 sequence is 14 residues long. The DNA for the CDR3 is TGTGCCAGTAGCATACCAGGGGAGAGGGAGACCCAGTACTTC. This gives the protein CASSIPGERETQYF.

The chain carries TRBV9 and TRBJ1-1; D is unresolved. The CDR3 sequence is 15 residues long. CDR1 is SGDLS, CDR2 YYNGEE, per germline. Trimming shortened V by 0 bases and J by 1 base, and 10 bases separated the two germline ends. CDR3 bases: TGTGCCAGCAGCGTAGGAGAGGGCAGGAACACTGAAGCTTTCTTT. It is translated as CASSVGEGRNTEAFF.

This sequence joins TRBV7-2 and TRBJ2-1; no clear D gene. Germline CDR1 reads SGHTA; CDR2 reads FQGNSA. Trimming stripped 4 bases from V and 5 bases from J, with 6 bases between. This CDR3 contains 12 residues. The CDR3, as DNA: TGTGCCAGCAGCTCAACTGACAATGAGCAGTTCTTC. Translating gives CASSSTDNEQFF. The whole variable domain, filled in from reference TRBV7-2 and TRBJ2-1, reads GAGVSQSPSNKVTEKGKDVELRCDPISGHTALYWYRQSLGQGLEFLIYFQGNSAPDKSGLPSDRFSAERTGGSVSTLTIQRTQQEDSAVYLCASSSTDNEQFFGPGTRLTVL.